This T cell receptor (beta chain) was found in a study of vaccination effects on CD4 cells after COVID-19. Overall study: Two doses of either BNT162b2 or mRNA-1273 were given to each participant.

Expansion with viral peptide pools was applied to antigen-specific CD4+ T cells by the ViraFEST assay prior to sequencing. Cultured cells yielded isolated CD4+ T cells after about ten days. No vaccinee had earlier SARS-CoV-2 infection, and nucleocapsid antibodies were negative. Clones were read by immunoSEQ multiplex PCR, and TCRdb kept only the in-frame ones, dropping some. The sample records tens of thousands of clones, under 75% being singletons. CDR3 length: 18 residues. In germline, CDR1 is ENHRY, CDR2 SYGVKD. V lost 10 bases and J lost 6; bases outside the gene matches: 19. For this clone: The antigen is unknown.

The sequence was obtained from a human donor who received a COVID-19 vaccine. The material was CD4+ T cells from PBMCs cultured with SARS-CoV-2 spike peptides, obtained before COVID-19 vaccination. V gene TRBV10-3 combines with J gene TRBJ2-1; 12 bases agree with TRBD1. DNA for the CDR3: TGTGCCACCTGGAGGGGGACAGGGGGCTGGACCAAAGGCAATGAGCAGTTCTTC. Its translation is CATWRGTGGWTKGNEQFF.